Presented here are 26 T cell receptor beta chains from one specimen sequenced in a study of immune characterization of retroperitoneal liposarcoma. TCRdb recomputed calls from the PCR reads with MiXCR, one row per CDR3 protein. Of about 10,000 distinct CDR3 sequences in the sample, roughly 26% are singletons; the top ten hold 8.5%. Input material: tumor tissue. The receptor source for this set is a female donor with retroperitoneal liposarcoma.

This clonotype was observed many times. This rearrangement joins TRBV10-2 to TRBJ2-4; the D gene could be TRBD1 or TRBD2 (5 bases each). This CDR3 comprises 12 residues. Germline loops: CDR1 WSHSY, CDR2 SAAADI. Trimming cost V 8 bases and J 13 bases, with 18 bases left between them. The CDR3 loop is CASYEGYNEQYF. The DNA of the CDR3 is TGCGCCAGCTACGAGGGGTACAATGAGCAGTACTTC.

This clonotype was detected ten times or more. The chain recombines TRBV11-3 with TRBJ2-1; D is tentatively TRBD1 or TRBD2 (5 bases each). The germline V gene has CDR1 SGHNT and CDR2 YENEEA. CDR3 size: 17 residues. Trimming shortened V by 5 bases and J by 2 bases, and 19 bases separated the two germline ends. The CDR3 coding sequence is TGTGCCAGCAGCCTTCGCGTCGGGGCTACTACCTACAATGAGCAGTTCTTC. The encoded protein is CASSLRVGATTYNEQFF.

This CDR3 reads CASSYELAGGPGSYEQYF. CDR3 nucleotide sequence: TGTGCCAGCAGTTACGAGCTAGCGGGAGGGCCGGGCTCCTACGAGCAGTACTTC. This chain uses TRBV6-6 with TRBJ2-1; 12 bases match TRBD2. The last part of the DNA fits TRBJ2-7 better; the J call may be wrong. Germline lookup yields CDR1 MNHNY and CDR2 SVGAGI (reference sequence). The CDR3 consists of 18 residues.

This clonotype was recorded a few times. The rearrangement joins TRBV6-1 to TRBJ1-1, with D tentatively TRBD1 (6 bases). The CDR3 extends over 15 amino acids. Deletions cut 10 bases from V and 3 bases from J, with 21 bases between. Germline-derived CDR1 and CDR2 are MNHNS and SASEGT. The CDR3 DNA sequence: TGTGCCACCGCCGGGGCCGGCAAGGGGGACACTGAAGCTTTCTTT. It translates to CATAGAGKGDTEAFF.

V and J are TRBV6-5 and TRBJ2-1; tentative D call: TRBD2 (6 bases). V was trimmed by 2 bases and J by 0 bases, leaving 8 bases between them. Germline CDR1 is MNHEY and CDR2 is SVGAGI. The CDR3 spans 15 residues. CDR3 nucleotides: TGTGCCAGCAGTTACGGCGGGGTCTCCTACAATGAGCAGTTCTTC. It is translated as CASSYGGVSYNEQFF.

The CDR3 loop is CASSLEGLAGRLGYNEQYF. CDR3 bases: TGTGCCAGCAGCTTAGAAGGACTAGCGGGAAGGCTTGGGTACAATGAGCAGTACTTC. The chain employs TRBV11-1 and TRBJ2-1; 12 bases match TRBD2. The tail of the sequence fits TRBJ2-7 better, so the J call may be wrong. The germline V gene has CDR1 SGHAT and CDR2 FQDESV (reference sequence). The CDR3 has 19 residues.

This clonotype was detected ten times or more. This chain connects TRBV28 to TRBJ2-7; perhaps TRBD1 as D (6 bases). The CDR3 extends over 11 amino acids. V was clipped by 7 bases and J by 2 bases, with 6 bases between them. Per germline, CDR1 MDHEN and CDR2 SYDVKM. CDR3 sequence (DNA): TGTGCCAGCACAGGGGCCTACGAGCAGTACTTC. It is translated as CASTGAYEQYF.

The V and J genes are TRBV7-2 and TRBJ1-1; D gene uncertain. The CDR3 contains 13 residues. The germline gives CDR1 SGHTA, CDR2 FQGNSA. With 2 bases removed from V and 1 base from J, the gap between germline ends came to 5 bases. CDR3: CASSLYENTEAFF. The DNA for the CDR3 is TGTGCCAGCAGCTTATATGAGAACACTGAAGCTTTCTTT.

This clonotype was counted many times. V and J are TRBV6-1 and TRBJ2-1, with 14 bases aligning to TRBD2. V trimming: 8 bases; J trimming: 9 bases; junction bases outside the gene matches: 9. The CDR3 length is 15 residues. Germline V gene lookup returns CDR1 MNHNS and CDR2 SASEGT. The CDR3 coding sequence is TGTGCCAGCGGAATCCGACTAGCGGGGGGGCGTGAGCAGTTCTTC. Amino acid sequence: CASGIRLAGGREQFF.

As for this clonotype: At one of its ends the junction is not consistent with the germline gene, which may arise from a read error. The J gene is TRBJ2-3, the V gene TRBV10-2; 12 bases line up with TRBD2. The CDR3 is made up of 16 amino acids. CDR1 WSHSY and CDR2 SAAADI come from the germline V gene. CDR3 region: CTSSERLAGAGDTQYF. The CDR3 region has the DNA TGCACCAGCAGTGAAAGACTAGCGGGGGCCGGAGATACGCAGTATTTT.

J is TRBJ1-5 and V is TRBV12-3 or TRBV12-4; the D gene is possibly TRBD1 (5 bases). Trimming pared 2 bases from V and 6 bases from J, leaving 5 bases between. This CDR3 has 12 amino acids. CDR3 nucleotides: TGTGCCAGCAGTTTAAGGGGTCAGCCCCAGCATTTT. It translates to CASSLRGQPQHF.

A few counts support this clonotype. V usage is TRBV6-1 and J usage is TRBJ1-2; tentative D call: TRBD1 (5 bases). Trimming removed 5 bases from V and 2 bases from J, with 18 bases in between. CDR1 MNHNS and CDR2 SASEGT come from the germline V gene. The CDR3 has 16 residues. DNA for the CDR3: TGTGCCAGCAGTAGCGGGGGGGGACGGGGAAACTATGGCTACACCTTC. Amino acids: CASSSGGGRGNYGYTF.

This clonotype has more than one count but fewer than ten. V gene TRBV6-6 combines with J gene TRBJ2-1, with D possibly TRBD2 on 6 matching bases. Germline CDR1 reads MNHNY; CDR2 reads SVGAGI (reference sequence). The CDR3 consists of 15 residues. V was cut by 0 bases and J by 10 bases, with 16 bases left in between. In nucleotides, the CDR3 is TGTGCCAGCAGTTACTCTGGCGGGACTTCCTACGAGCAGTTCTTC. Encoded protein: CASSYSGGTSYEQFF.

This clonotype has a count of ten or more. The rearrangement links TRBV7-6 to TRBJ1-6; D not resolved. The length of the CDR3 is 16 residues. V was clipped by 4 bases and J by 7 bases, with 17 bases between them. Germline V gene sequence: CDR1 SGHVS, CDR2 FNYEAQ. The CDR3 DNA sequence: TGTGCCAGCAGCTCTTGGACCCTACGGAGAAATTCACCCCTCCACTTT. Its protein is CASSSWTLRRNSPLHF.

The chain uses TRBV4-1 and TRBJ1-4; no definite D call. Trimming pared 8 bases from V and 3 bases from J, leaving 13 bases between. CDR1 and CDR2 (germline): MGHRA, YSYEKL. The CDR3 length is 14 residues. The CDR3 sequence is CASEENVSNEKLFF. DNA of the CDR3: TGCGCCAGCGAGGAGAACGTCTCTAATGAAAAACTGTTTTTT.

The chain combines TRBV27 with TRBJ2-1, with TRBD2 matching 11 bases. The tail of the sequence fits TRBJ2-7 better, so the J call may be wrong. The CDR3 is 16 residues long. Germline CDR1 reads MNHEY; CDR2 reads SMNVEV (reference sequence). This CDR3 is CASSLASGGLYNEQYF. The CDR3 nucleotides are TGTGCCAGCAGTTTGGCTAGCGGGGGGCTGTACAATGAGCAGTACTTC.

Ten or more counts support this clonotype. The V and J genes are TRBV7-6 and TRBJ2-2; 7 bases line up with TRBD1. Germline trimming cut 5 bases from V and 0 bases from J; bases unmatched to any gene: 6. Germline V CDR1 and CDR2: SGHVS, FNYEAQ. The CDR3 runs 16 residues. The CDR3 bases are TGTGCCAGCAGCCAAAGGGGGCGTCCGAACACCGGGGAGCTGTTTTTT. Translation: CASSQRGRPNTGELFF.

Sample share makes this clonotype medium-sized. The chain recombines TRBV27 with TRBJ2-1, with 9 bases fitting TRBD1. V dropped 5 bases and J dropped 13; count of bases not matched to a gene: 12. The CDR3 is 14 amino acids. Per the germline V gene, CDR1 is MNHEY and CDR2 is SMNVEV (reference sequence). CDR3 sequence reads: CASSIQGAGNIQFF. CDR3 nucleotide sequence: TGTGCCAGCAGTATACAGGGGGCGGGAAACATTCAGTTCTTC.

On this clonotype itself: This likely comes from a read error, as the CDR3 has no conserved phenylalanine or tryptophan at its end. The DNA is omitted, as the CDR3 cannot be located on it reliably, and the CDR3 follows TCRdb's listing. The gene calls are TRBV11-3 and TRBJ2-5; TRBD1 is taken as the D call from the table, unchecked against the DNA. The CDR3 is made up of 13 amino acids, end residues included. Germline loops: CDR1 SGHNT, CDR2 YENEEA. The CDR3 sequence: CASSLTHEQFFGA.

This clonotype was seen just once. The V gene is TRBV12-3 or TRBV12-4, the J gene TRBJ1-2, with D hard to call. This CDR3 has 14 amino acids. V shed 6 bases and J shed 3 bases, with 14 bases lying between them. CDR3 DNA: TGTGCCAGCAGATTCAGGAAAGTCGACTATGGCTACACCTTC. Translating gives CASRFRKVDYGYTF.

This clonotype was found a few times. This chain uses TRBV10-3 with TRBJ2-1; tentatively, D is TRBD1 (5 bases). TRBJ2-7 matches the DNA end more closely, so the J call is doubtful. The CDR3 runs 14 residues. Germline V CDR1 and CDR2: ENHRY, SYGVKD. The CDR3 sequence is CAIKDSISPYEQYF. CDR3 in DNA: TGTGCCATCAAAGACAGCATATCACCCTACGAGCAGTACTTC.

This clonotype was seen repeatedly, ten times or more. The genes are TRBV7-9 and TRBJ2-1; TRBD1 is a possible D gene (6 bases). Trimming took 5 bases from V and 10 from J, leaving 21 bases between them. The CDR3 runs to 15 residues. Germline loops: CDR1 SEHNR, CDR2 FQNEAQ (reference sequence). In nucleotides, the CDR3 is TGTGCCAGCAGCAAGTGGCAGGGGAGCTCCTACGAGCAGTTCTTC. It translates to CASSKWQGSSYEQFF.

V usage is TRBV11-2 and J usage is TRBJ2-1; D not resolved. Germline CDR1 reads SGHAT; CDR2 reads FQNNGV. V was cut by 5 bases and J by 13 bases, with 15 bases left in between. This CDR3 contains 12 residues. CDR3 sequence reads: CASSRWEETQFF. The DNA for the CDR3 is TGTGCCAGCAGCCGGTGGGAAGAGACCCAGTTCTTC.

By share of the sample, this clonotype is medium-sized. V and J are TRBV12-3 or TRBV12-4 and TRBJ2-5; 9 bases fit TRBD1. This CDR3 is 15 amino acids long. V shed 4 bases, J shed 5 bases, and the junction held 8 bases outside the gene matches. In DNA form, the CDR3 reads TGTGCCAGCAGTTGGGGGGACAGGGAGTCTGAGACCCAGTACTTC. Residues: CASSWGDRESETQYF.

This clonotype was seen many times. This chain links TRBV7-6 with TRBJ2-5; 15 nucleotides agree with TRBD2. This CDR3 is built from 17 residues. Unmatched junction bases numbered 4, after V lost 1 base and J lost 4 bases. Per the germline V gene, CDR1 is SGHVS and CDR2 is FNYEAQ. The CDR3 region is CASSLGTSGRARETQYF. CDR3 nucleotides: TGTGCCAGCAGCTTAGGGACTAGCGGGAGGGCGCGAGAGACCCAGTACTTC.

The chain joins TRBV6-1 to TRBJ2-1; D is perhaps TRBD1 (5 bases). With 6 bases removed from V and 7 bases from J, the gap between germline ends came to 10 bases. The germline CDR1 and CDR2 sequences are MNHNS and SASEGT. This CDR3 has 12 amino acids. CDR3 in DNA: TGTGCCAGCAGGTCACAGGTAAATGAGCAGTTCTTC. The encoded protein is CASRSQVNEQFF.